Listed below are T cell receptor beta chains from one sample, sequenced in a study of cytomegalovirus exposure and HLA in healthy donors. Here immunoSEQ multiplex PCR was the method, and the copy in TCRdb shows in-frame clones only, minus some. The table shows about 43,000 clones, with roughly 60% occurring only once. Source material: PBMCs. The receptors shown here come from a human donor in good health. The CDR3 runs from the conserved cysteine through the conserved F or W. D genes are given only for firm matches. Size values are once, few and many counts, or a class for expanded clones, and some rows have none.

v_call	clone_size	d_call	j_call	cdr3_aa	cdr3_nt
TRBV4-1	.	TRBD2	TRBJ2-5	CASSQLLAGGQETQYF	TGCGCCAGCAGCCAATTACTAGCGGGGGGCCAAGAGACCCAGTACTTC
TRBV2	.	TRBD2	TRBJ2-1	CASSVRWQGAPGLAGVQFF	TGTGCCAGCAGTGTAAGGTGGCAGGGGGCGCCAGGACTAGCGGGGGTACAGTTCTTC
TRBV4-3	.	TRBD2	TRBJ2-3	CASSQDRPSGGDTQYF	TGCGCCAGCAGCCAAGATCGCCCTAGCGGGGGAGATACGCAGTATTTT
TRBV19	.	TRBD1	TRBJ1-4	CASSSTGTHEKLFF	TGTGCCAGTAGTTCGACAGGGACCCACGAAAAACTGTTTTTT
TRBV7-9	few	.	TRBJ2-7	CASSSNPGTSLYEQYF	TGTGCCAGCAGCTCTAATCCCGGGACAAGCCTATACGAGCAGTACTTC
TRBV7-7	.	.	TRBJ2-1	CASSLVSAGYNEQFF	TGTGCCAGCAGCTTAGTATCTGCAGGCTACAATGAGCAGTTCTTC
TRBV25-1	few	TRBD1	TRBJ1-1	CASRADRPGTEAFF	TGTGCCAGCAGGGCGGACAGGCCTGGCACTGAAGCTTTCTTT
TRBV18	.	.	TRBJ1-2	CASSPSLGPSDYGYTF	TGTGCCAGCTCACCGAGTCTGGGGCCGTCAGATTATGGCTACACCTTC
TRBV15	.	.	TRBJ2-5	CATSRDRSQETQYF	TGTGCCACCAGCAGAGATAGATCCCAAGAGACCCAGTACTTC
TRBV4-2	.	TRBD2	TRBJ2-5	CASSQESGLAGKGTQYF	TGTGCCAGCAGCCAAGAATCGGGACTAGCGGGGAAAGGGACCCAGTACTTC
TRBV11-2	.	TRBD1	TRBJ1-2	CASSADRGHGYTF	TGTGCCAGCAGCGCTGACAGGGGACATGGCTACACCTTC
TRBV4-1	.	.	TRBJ2-7	CASSHRDNSYEQYF	TGCGCCAGCAGCCACCGGGACAACTCCTACGAGCAGTACTTC
TRBV9	few	.	TRBJ1-4	CASSGHPGENEKLFF	TGTGCCAGCAGCGGTCACCCAGGGGAAAATGAAAAACTGTTTTTT
TRBV5-8	.	TRBD1	TRBJ1-2	CASSLGDRASYGYTF	TGTGCCAGCAGCTTGGGGGACAGGGCATCGTATGGCTACACCTTC
TRBV7-3	.	.	TRBJ2-3	CASSLTIPQVPYF	TGTGCCAGCAGCTTAACGATCCCGCAGGTTCCGTATTTT
TRBV6-5	once	TRBD1	TRBJ2-7	CASSAGTGAYEQYF	TGTGCCAGCAGCGCCGGGACAGGGGCCTACGAGCAGTACTTC
TRBV4-2	few	.	TRBJ1-4	CASSQVLGGKLFF	TGTGCCAGCAGCCAAGTATTAGGGGGAAAACTGTTTTTT
TRBV29-1	.	.	TRBJ1-3	CSVGTPGNTIYF	TGCAGCGTTGGTACTCCTGGAAACACCATATATTTT